Sequencing of this T cell receptor (beta chain) was carried out in a study of CD8 T cells in ankylosing spondylitis (dated by TCRdb to about 2017). In terms of the full investigation: The study profiled T cell receptor beta repertoires in healthy donors and ankylosing spondylitis patients to find disease-linked TCR variants. The full study cohort was made up of over 20 ankylosing spondylitis patients and approximately 100 healthy donors. Samples of peripheral blood were taken, and for ankylosing spondylitis patients, synovial fluid was collected as well.

This clonotype was detected ten times or more. The target of this receptor is not known. Qualities for individual bases were not recorded, and no much larger clone is one base off. Overall study outcomes, separate from this receptor: Blood from ankylosing spondylitis patients appeared to be characterized by a TCR beta motif composed of under 10 highly homologous amino acid variants. The disease-linked clones showed a CD8+ phenotype and occurred at relatively low frequencies in peripheral blood. Significant enrichment of the disease-linked clones was reported in matched synovial fluid samples from ankylosing spondylitis patients. Some TCR beta motif variants had previously been reported in synovial fluid and blood of reactive arthritis patients, which suggested common disease-initiation mechanisms.

This sample was sequenced with an Illumina HiSeq 2500. TCR beta libraries were prepared by quantitative 5'-RACE with molecular barcodes. Turning to the authors' computational methods: A new computational method based on a probabilistic model of VDJ rearrangement was used to identify disease-linked TCR variants. The raw public data were reprocessed by TCRdb itself: fastp quality trimming at Q25, MiXCR clonotype calling, in-frame beta chains only. One record per CDR3 amino acid sequence lists the most common genes and DNA. The V and J calls come from TCRdb's annotation, not from the publication. For this sample there are 450,000 or so distinct CDR3 sequences; approximately 26% appear just once. About 0.92% of the sample is held by the ten biggest clonotypes. Sequencing was performed on blood, either unsorted or a sorted T cell fraction (not recorded which). The TCR comes from a male donor with ankylosing spondylitis.

The CDR3 sequence is CSAKQLGTYQETQYF. The DNA sequence follows: TGCAGTGCTAAACAACTGGGGACTTATCAAGAGACCCAGTACTTC. This chain is built from TRBV20-1 and TRBJ2-5; D gene: possibly TRBD2, on 6 matching bases. V loses 4 bases of germline sequence and J loses 2 bases, and the interval between the two ends is 17 bases. Counted from cysteine to phenylalanine, this CDR3 has 15 amino acids. Here the CDR3 DNA is all that survives: 45 bases in frame from base 1. The germline V gene (reference sequence) specifies DFQATT as CDR1 and SNEGSKA as CDR2.